This entry lists 22 T cell receptor beta chains sequenced from one sample in a study of identical twins (dated by TCRdb to about 2016). The method behind the library was 5' RACE. The run used an Illumina HiSeq 2000. TCRdb trimmed the raw reads at Q25, called clones with MiXCR and kept productive beta chains. All rows with the same CDR3 protein become a single entry with the most common DNA and genes. The sample includes 400,000 to 500,000 distinct CDR3 sequences, with roughly an eighth observed a single time. The top ten constitute more than 0.8% of the sample. These same records also appear under a second study, on yellow fever vaccine responses in identical twins.

Sequencing input: CD4+ T cells sorted from blood. The receptors shown here come from a woman aged 18-29 years in good health.

The rearrangement uses TRBV29-1 and TRBJ1-2; 9 nucleotides line up with TRBD1. The CDR3 runs to 12 residues. The germline CDR1 and CDR2 sequences are SQVTM and ANQGSEA. After removal of 7 bases from V and 2 bases from J, the junction contained 2 bases not matched to a gene. The CDR3 coding sequence is TGCAGCGGAGGACAGGGGAACTATGGCTACACCTTC. Translating it yields CSGGQGNYGYTF.

This chain connects TRBV5-1 to TRBJ2-7, with D uncertain. This CDR3 contains 14 residues. CDR1 is SGHRS and CDR2 is YFSETQ in the germline V gene. The V and J ends lost 0 bases and 7 bases respectively, with 14 bases between them. The CDR3 spells CASSLVVQNPEQYF. In nucleotides, the CDR3 is TGCGCCAGCAGCTTGGTAGTTCAGAACCCAGAGCAGTACTTC.

The chain has TRBV12-1 and TRBJ2-7; the DNA was not used to check the table's D call, TRBD1. TRBV12-1 is flagged as a pseudogene. This CDR3 spans 14 amino acids. The DNA of the CDR3 is TGTGCCAGCAACAGCCGGGACAGGGCTTACGAGCAGTACTTC. Its translation: CASNSRDRAYEQYF.

The rearrangement links TRBV28 to TRBJ2-5; a weak D match, TRBD2 (6 bases). The CDR3 runs to 13 residues. V shed 9 bases and J shed 2 bases, with 13 bases lying between them. Germline values: CDR1 MDHEN, CDR2 SYDVKM. CDR3 in DNA: TGTGCCAGTACGGGAGTAGTTCAAGAGACCCAGTACTTC. This translates into CASTGVVQETQYF.

J is TRBJ2-1 and V is TRBV5-1, with TRBD2 as a possible D gene (6 bases). Germline assignment: CDR1 SGHRS and CDR2 YFSETQ. The CDR3 has 15 amino acids. V was cut by 5 bases and J by 0 bases, with 12 bases left in between. The CDR3 protein is CASRRSGPSYNEQFF. The CDR3 nucleotides are TGCGCCAGCAGAAGAAGCGGGCCCTCCTACAATGAGCAGTTCTTC.

The chain carries TRBV14 and TRBJ2-5, with TRBD1 matching over 8 bases. The CDR3 is 17 residues long. Germline V CDR1 and CDR2: SGHDN, FVKESK. V lost 2 bases to trimming and J lost 5 bases; unmatched junction nucleotides: 13. CDR3 in DNA: TGTGCCAGCAGCCAATTGACAGGGGCTGGAGCTCGGGAGACCCAGTACTTC. This sequence encodes CASSQLTGAGARETQYF. The full variable domain, its missing parts supplied by reference TRBV14 and TRBJ2-5, is EAGVTQFPSHSVIEKGQTVTLRCDPISGHDNLYWYRRVMGKEIKFLLHFVKESKQDESGMPNNRFLAERTGGTYSTLKVQPAELEDSGVYFCASSQLTGAGARETQYFGPGTRLLVL.

This clonotype was counted only a few times. The chain is built from TRBV6-5 and TRBJ2-7, with D perhaps matching TRBD2 (6 bases). V dropped 4 bases and J dropped 2 bases, with 27 bases sitting between them. This CDR3 is built from 19 residues. The V gene's germline CDR1 is MNHEY and CDR2 SVGAGI. CDR3 amino acids: CASSSPRDWVRTGTYEQYF. The CDR3 DNA sequence: TGTGCCAGCAGTTCACCTCGGGACTGGGTTCGGACTGGCACCTACGAGCAGTACTTC.

The sample holds many counts of this clonotype. The CDR3 sequence: CASSLLQMNTEAFF. The CDR3 coding sequence is TGTGCCAGCAGCTTACTACAGATGAACACTGAAGCTTTCTTT. V gene TRBV7-2 combines with J gene TRBJ1-1; no reliable D call. Germline loops: CDR1 SGHTA, CDR2 FQGNSA. V lost 2 bases to trimming and J lost 0 bases, with 7 bases between them. The CDR3 has 14 residues.

This clonotype was picked up a small number of times. V and J are TRBV7-8 and TRBJ2-1, with unresolved D. Trimming removed 0 bases at V and 8 bases at J, with 11 bases between. The CDR3 extends over 14 amino acids. Germline V gives CDR1 SGHVS, CDR2 FQNEAQ. CDR3 DNA: TGTGCCAGCAGCTTAGCGGTAGTAATTGATGAGCAGTTCTTC. Protein: CASSLAVVIDEQFF.

This clonotype was detected many times. The J gene is TRBJ2-1, the V gene TRBV12-3 or TRBV12-4; 8 bases match TRBD1. The ends lost 8 bases at V and 3 bases at J; junction bases unmatched: 9. The length of the CDR3 is 15 residues. CDR3 sequence reads: CASVKRQGIYNEQFF. In DNA, the CDR3 is TGTGCCAGCGTTAAAAGACAGGGGATCTACAATGAGCAGTTCTTC.

This clonotype was seen at least ten times. J is TRBJ2-3 and V is TRBV5-1, with D perhaps being TRBD1 or TRBD2 (6 bases each). Trimming shortened V by 4 bases and J by 4 bases, and 22 bases separated the two germline ends. CDR3 length: 17 residues. CDR1 and CDR2 (germline): SGHRS, YFSETQ. CDR3 region: CASSQAPGGPTADTQYF. The CDR3 bases are TGCGCCAGCAGCCAGGCCCCTGGGGGGCCCACGGCAGATACGCAGTATTTT. Full variable domain (remainder filled in from reference TRBV5-1 and TRBJ2-3): KAGVTQTPRYLIKTRGQQVTLSCSPISGHRSVSWYQQTPGQGLQFLFEYFSETQRNKGNFPGRFSGRQFSNSRSEMNVSTLELGDSALYLCASSQAPGGPTADTQYFGPGTRLTVL.

The rearrangement links TRBV2 to TRBJ2-5; D is undetermined. Trimming removed 6 bases from V and 0 bases from J, with 11 bases in between. The CDR3 totals 14 residues. Germline V gene sequence: CDR1 SNHLY, CDR2 FYNNEI. The CDR3, as DNA: TGTGCCAGCAGCAATGGGCGGTACCAAGAGACCCAGTACTTC. Its translation: CASSNGRYQETQYF.

This chain joins TRBV7-2 and TRBJ2-3, with D unresolved. The CDR3 runs 13 residues. V lost 5 bases and J 8 bases, leaving 14 bases between the germline ends. In germline, CDR1 is SGHTA, CDR2 FQGNSA. The CDR3 sequence is CASSAQQLPTQYF. The DNA for the CDR3 is TGTGCCAGCAGCGCACAACAGTTACCTACGCAGTATTTT. The variable domain in full, completed from reference TRBV7-2 and TRBJ2-3, reads GAGVSQSPSNKVTEKGKDVELRCDPISGHTALYWYRQSLGQGLEFLIYFQGNSAPDKSGLPSDRFSAERTGGSVSTLTIQRTQQEDSAVYLCASSAQQLPTQYFGPGTRLTVL.

Only a few counts were recorded for this clonotype. The chain uses TRBV5-1 and TRBJ2-1, with D unclear. From germline, CDR1 is SGHRS and CDR2 YFSETQ. V was cut by 2 bases and J by 0 bases, with 9 bases left in between. The CDR3 totals 15 residues. The CDR3 spells CASSFVADSYNEQFF. The DNA for the CDR3 is TGCGCCAGCAGCTTTGTAGCCGACTCCTACAATGAGCAGTTCTTC.

J is TRBJ2-7 and V is TRBV20-1; TRBD1 matches 8 bases. The CDR3 spans 15 residues. Germline-derived CDR1 and CDR2 are DFQATT and SNEGSKA (reference sequence). V was pared by 3 bases and J by 0 bases, with 7 bases of the junction left unmatched. For the CDR3, the DNA is TGCAGTGCTAGGTGGGACAGGCCTGGCTCCTACGAGCAGTACTTC. Its protein product is CSARWDRPGSYEQYF.

This clonotype was seen a handful of times. The chain joins TRBV12-3 or TRBV12-4 to TRBJ2-1; TRBD2 matches 10 bases. This CDR3 has 17 amino acids. After removal of 6 bases from V and 7 bases from J, the junction contained 15 bases not matched to a gene. For the CDR3, the DNA is TGTGCCAGCAGCGATCCTTTTCTAGCGGGAGAAGAGAATGAGCAGTTCTTC. It encodes CASSDPFLAGEENEQFF.

The rearrangement uses TRBV7-2 and TRBJ2-7, with TRBD2 matching 12 bases. This CDR3 comprises 15 residues. Germline CDR1 and CDR2: SGHTA and FQGNSA. The trim removed 6 bases at V and 1 base at J, leaving 4 bases unmatched. The CDR3 region has the DNA TGTGCCAGCAGGAGGACTAGCGGGGTTTCCTACGAGCAGTACTTC. Protein sequence: CASRRTSGVSYEQYF. Filled out from reference TRBV7-2 and TRBJ2-7, the complete variable domain reads GAGVSQSPSNKVTEKGKDVELRCDPISGHTALYWYRQSLGQGLEFLIYFQGNSAPDKSGLPSDRFSAERTGGSVSTLTIQRTQQEDSAVYLCASRRTSGVSYEQYFGPGTRLTVT.

J is TRBJ1-1 and V is TRBV7-9; 7 bases line up with TRBD1. The CDR3 runs 16 residues. The V segment lost 1 base and the J segment 1 base; nucleotides outside the gene matches: 6. Germline V lookup: CDR1 SEHNR, CDR2 FQNEAQ (reference sequence). DNA for the CDR3: TGTGCCAGCAGCTTAGAGGCAGGGGGAGGGAACACTGAAGCTTTCTTT. Amino acid sequence: CASSLEAGGGNTEAFF. The full variable domain, rest sourced from reference TRBV7-9 and TRBJ1-1, is DTGVSQNPRHKITKRGQNVTFRCDPISEHNRLYWYRQTLGQGPEFLTYFQNEAQLEKSRLLSDRFSAERPKGSFSTLEIQRTEQGDSAMYLCASSLEAGGGNTEAFFGQGTRLTVV.

This clonotype has just a few counts. The chain joins TRBV6-1 to TRBJ2-7; the match to TRBD2 covers 13 bases. V gave up 7 bases and J gave up 5 bases; unmatched junction bases: 11. There are 16 residues in the CDR3. Germline V lookup: CDR1 MNHNS, CDR2 SASEGT. CDR3 bases: TGTGCCAGCATGAGAGGGTCCGGGACTAGCGGGAACGAGCAGTACTTC. Translated, it gives CASMRGSGTSGNEQYF.

This clonotype was found a few times. V gene TRBV25-1 combines with J gene TRBJ2-2; D perhaps matches TRBD1 (6 bases). The germline V gene encodes CDR1 MGHDK and CDR2 SYGVNS. The CDR3 is 13 amino acids. V was cut by 8 bases and J by 3 bases, with 10 bases left in between. CDR3 coding DNA: TGTGCCAGCTTTCGACAGGACACCGGGGAGCTGTTTTTT. This gives the protein CASFRQDTGELFF.

In this sample, this clonotype turned up many times. The genes are TRBV15 and TRBJ1-5; D gene uncertain. Per germline, CDR1 LNHNV and CDR2 YYDKDF (reference sequence). Trimming took off 1 base at V and 5 bases at J, with 9 bases between the two ends. This CDR3 region has 14 residues. The CDR3 spells CATSRVGSDQPQHF. In DNA form, the CDR3 reads TGTGCCACCAGCAGAGTCGGGTCTGATCAGCCCCAGCATTTT.

This clonotype was counted ten times or more. The V call is TRBV4-1, the J call TRBJ2-7, with 7 nucleotides matching TRBD2. The CDR3 has 15 residues. The V gene's germline CDR1 is MGHRA and CDR2 YSYEKL. After removal of 1 base from V and 2 bases from J, the junction contained 5 bases not matched to a gene. CDR3 sequence reads: CASSQAGGKTYEQYF. In nucleotides, the CDR3 is TGCGCCAGCAGCCAAGCGGGGGGTAAAACCTACGAGCAGTACTTC.